This T cell receptor (beta chain) was profiled in a study of blood T cell repertoires in COVID-19. The length of the CDR3 is 15 residues. Germline V gene lookup returns CDR1 LNHDA and CDR2 SQIVND (reference sequence). With 5 bases clipped from V and 4 bases from J, the junction kept 4 bases outside the gene matches. In this sample, this clone turned up once. Clones were read by immunoSEQ multiplex PCR, and TCRdb kept only the in-frame ones, dropping some. The table has around 280,000 clones, roughly 85% seen once. The chain combines TRBV19 with TRBJ2-1; TRBD2 aligns across 11 bases. The sequenced sample consisted of PBMCs or T cells enriched from blood (not recorded which). The receptor's source is a woman aged 40 to 55 who had recovered from COVID-19. CDR3 bases: TGTGCCAGTAGTGGAACTAGCGGGGGTTACAATGAGCAGTTCTTC. This codes for CASSGTSGGYNEQFF.